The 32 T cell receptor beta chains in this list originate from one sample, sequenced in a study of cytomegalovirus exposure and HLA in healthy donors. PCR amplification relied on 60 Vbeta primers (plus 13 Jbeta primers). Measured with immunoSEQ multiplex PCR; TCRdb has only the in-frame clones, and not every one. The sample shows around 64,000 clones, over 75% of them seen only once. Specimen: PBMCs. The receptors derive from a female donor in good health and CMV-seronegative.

Here the CDR3 reads CASSLRAGQSYEQYF. Here the CDR3 DNA reads TGTGCCAGCAGTTTAAGGGCAGGGCAATCCTACGAGCAGTACTTC. The genes are TRBV28 and TRBJ2-7; D perhaps matches TRBD1 (5 bases). V shed 2 bases and J shed 1 base, with 12 bases lying between them. Germline CDR1 and CDR2: MDHEN and SYDVKM. The CDR3 is 15 amino acids. Together with reference TRBV28 and TRBJ2-7, the CDR3 gives the full variable domain: DVKVTQSSRYLVKRTGEKVFLECVQDMDHENMFWYRQDPGLGLRLIYFSYDVKMKEKGDIPEGYSVSREKKERFSLILESASTNQTSMYLCASSLRAGQSYEQYFGPGTRLTVT.

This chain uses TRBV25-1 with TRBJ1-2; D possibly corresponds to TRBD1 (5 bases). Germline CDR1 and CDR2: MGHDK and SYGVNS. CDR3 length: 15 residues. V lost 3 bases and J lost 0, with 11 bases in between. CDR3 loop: CASSDTDTPNYGYTF. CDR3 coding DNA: TGTGCCAGCAGTGATACGGACACTCCTAACTATGGCTACACCTTC.

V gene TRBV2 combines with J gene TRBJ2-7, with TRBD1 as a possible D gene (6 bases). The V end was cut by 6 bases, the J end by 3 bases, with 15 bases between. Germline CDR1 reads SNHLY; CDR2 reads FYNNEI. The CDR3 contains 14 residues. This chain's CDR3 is CASRSVGQIYEQYF. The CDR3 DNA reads TGTGCCAGCAGGTCCGTAGGACAGATCTACGAGCAGTACTTC.

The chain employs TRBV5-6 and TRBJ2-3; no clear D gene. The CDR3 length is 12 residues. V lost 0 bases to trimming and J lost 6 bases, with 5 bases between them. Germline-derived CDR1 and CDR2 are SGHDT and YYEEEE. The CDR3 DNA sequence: TGTGCCAGCAGCTTGGGTTCTGATACGCAGTATTTT. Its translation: CASSLGSDTQYF.

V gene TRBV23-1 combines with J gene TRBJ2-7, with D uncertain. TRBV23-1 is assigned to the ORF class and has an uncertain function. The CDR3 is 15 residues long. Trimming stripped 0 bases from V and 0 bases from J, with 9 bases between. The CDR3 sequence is CASSQSRPSSYEQYF. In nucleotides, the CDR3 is TGCGCCAGCAGTCAATCGAGGCCAAGCTCCTACGAGCAGTACTTC.

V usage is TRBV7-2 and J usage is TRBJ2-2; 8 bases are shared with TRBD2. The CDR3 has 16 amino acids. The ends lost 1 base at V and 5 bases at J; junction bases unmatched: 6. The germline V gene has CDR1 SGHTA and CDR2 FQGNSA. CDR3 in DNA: TGTGCCAGCAGCTTAGTGCAGGGCGGGAGGACCGGGGAGCTGTTTTTT. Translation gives CASSLVQGGRTGELFF.

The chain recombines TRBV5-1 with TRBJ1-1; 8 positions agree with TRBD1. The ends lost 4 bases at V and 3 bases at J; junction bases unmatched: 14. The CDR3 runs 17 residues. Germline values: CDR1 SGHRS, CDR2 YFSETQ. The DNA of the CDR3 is TGCGCCAGCAGCCCGCCGAGGACAGGGATTGGGGACACTGAAGCTTTCTTT. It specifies CASSPPRTGIGDTEAFF.

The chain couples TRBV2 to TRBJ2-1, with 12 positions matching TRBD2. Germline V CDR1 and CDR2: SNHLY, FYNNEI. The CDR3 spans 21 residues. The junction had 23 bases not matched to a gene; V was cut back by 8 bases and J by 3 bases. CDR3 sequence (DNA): TGTGCCAGCGTCGGACGACTTTCCAGTAAGAGACTAGCGGGAGACTACAATGAGCAGTTCTTC. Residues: CASVGRLSSKRLAGDYNEQFF.

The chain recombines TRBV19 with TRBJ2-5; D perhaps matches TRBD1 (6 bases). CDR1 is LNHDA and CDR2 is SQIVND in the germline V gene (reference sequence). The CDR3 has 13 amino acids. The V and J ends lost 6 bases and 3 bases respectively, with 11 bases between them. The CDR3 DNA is TGTGCCAGTAGCACCCAGGGGAAAGAGACCCAGTACTTC. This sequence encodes CASSTQGKETQYF.

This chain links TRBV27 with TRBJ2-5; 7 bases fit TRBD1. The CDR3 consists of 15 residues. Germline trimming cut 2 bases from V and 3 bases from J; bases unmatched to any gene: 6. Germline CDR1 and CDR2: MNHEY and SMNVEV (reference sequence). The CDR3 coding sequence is TGTGCCAGCAGTTTAATGGGGACAGTGAAAGAGACCCAGTACTTC. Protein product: CASSLMGTVKETQYF.

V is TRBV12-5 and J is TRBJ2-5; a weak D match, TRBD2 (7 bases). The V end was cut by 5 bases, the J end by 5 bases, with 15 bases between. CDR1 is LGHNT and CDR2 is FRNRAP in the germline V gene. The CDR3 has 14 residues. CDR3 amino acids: CASGQGGGKETQYF. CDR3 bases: TGTGCTAGTGGTCAAGGGGGGGGCAAGGAGACCCAGTACTTC.

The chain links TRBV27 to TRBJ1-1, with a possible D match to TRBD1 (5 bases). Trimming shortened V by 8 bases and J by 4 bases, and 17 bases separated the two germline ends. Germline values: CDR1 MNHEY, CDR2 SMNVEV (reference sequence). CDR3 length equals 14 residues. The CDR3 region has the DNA TGTGCCAGCCTCGGGAGGAGCGGGGGCACTGAAGCTTTCTTT. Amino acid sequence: CASLGRSGGTEAFF.

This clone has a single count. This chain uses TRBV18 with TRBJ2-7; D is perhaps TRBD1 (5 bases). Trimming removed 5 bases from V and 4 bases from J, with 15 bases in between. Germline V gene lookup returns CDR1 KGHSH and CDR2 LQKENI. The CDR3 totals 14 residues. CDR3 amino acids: CASSEARGLYEQYF. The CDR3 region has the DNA TGTGCCAGCTCAGAGGCTAGGGGCCTATACGAGCAGTACTTC.

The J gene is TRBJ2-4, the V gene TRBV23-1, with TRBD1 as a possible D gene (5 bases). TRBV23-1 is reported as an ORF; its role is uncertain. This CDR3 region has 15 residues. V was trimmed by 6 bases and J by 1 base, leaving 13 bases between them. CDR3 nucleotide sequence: TGCGCCAGCAGGGGGCTGATGTTCGCCAAAAACATTCAGTACTTC. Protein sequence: CASRGLMFAKNIQYF.

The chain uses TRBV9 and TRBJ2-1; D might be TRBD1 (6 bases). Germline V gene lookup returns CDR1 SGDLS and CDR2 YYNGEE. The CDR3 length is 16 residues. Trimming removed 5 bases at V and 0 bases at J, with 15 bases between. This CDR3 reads CASSIRVGGSYNEQFF. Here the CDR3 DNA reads TGTGCCAGCAGTATCCGGGTAGGGGGCTCCTACAATGAGCAGTTCTTC.

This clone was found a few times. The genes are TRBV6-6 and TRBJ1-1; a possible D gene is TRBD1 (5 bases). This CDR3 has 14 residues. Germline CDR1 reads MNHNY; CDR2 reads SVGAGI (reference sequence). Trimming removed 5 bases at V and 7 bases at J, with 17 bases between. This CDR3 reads CASSNRQFLGEAFF. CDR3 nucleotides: TGTGCCAGCAGTAACCGACAGTTTTTAGGTGAAGCTTTCTTT.

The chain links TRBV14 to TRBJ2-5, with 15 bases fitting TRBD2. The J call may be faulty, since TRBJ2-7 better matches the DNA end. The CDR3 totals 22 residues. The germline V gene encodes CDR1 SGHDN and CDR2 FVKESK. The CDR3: CASSRADILGLAGGSPSYEQYF. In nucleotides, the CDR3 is TGTGCCAGCAGCCGAGCGGACATCCTAGGACTAGCGGGAGGGAGCCCCTCCTACGAGCAGTACTTC.

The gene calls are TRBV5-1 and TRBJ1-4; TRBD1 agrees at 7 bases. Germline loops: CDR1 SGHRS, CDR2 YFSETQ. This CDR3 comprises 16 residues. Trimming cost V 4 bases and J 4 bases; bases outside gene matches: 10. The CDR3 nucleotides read TGCGCCAGCAGCGACACGGGACAGCTTATTAATGAAAAACTGTTTTTT. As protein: CASSDTGQLINEKLFF.

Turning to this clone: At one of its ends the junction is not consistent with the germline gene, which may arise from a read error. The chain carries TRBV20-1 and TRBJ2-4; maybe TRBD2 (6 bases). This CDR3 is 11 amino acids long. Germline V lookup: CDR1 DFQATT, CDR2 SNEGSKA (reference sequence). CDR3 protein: CSGGEENSQYF. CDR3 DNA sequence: TGCAGTGGGGGGGAGGAAAACAGTCAGTACTTC.

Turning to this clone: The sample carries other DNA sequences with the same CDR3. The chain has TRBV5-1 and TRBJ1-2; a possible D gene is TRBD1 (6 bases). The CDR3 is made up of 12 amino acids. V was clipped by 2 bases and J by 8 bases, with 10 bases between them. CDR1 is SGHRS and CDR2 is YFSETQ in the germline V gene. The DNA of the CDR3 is TGCGCCAGCAGCTTACAGGGAAACGGCTACACCTTC. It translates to CASSLQGNGYTF.

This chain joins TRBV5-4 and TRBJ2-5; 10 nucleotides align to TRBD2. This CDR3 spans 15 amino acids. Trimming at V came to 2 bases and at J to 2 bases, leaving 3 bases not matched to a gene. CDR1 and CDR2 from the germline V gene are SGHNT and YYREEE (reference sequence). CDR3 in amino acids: CASSFSGRTQETQYF. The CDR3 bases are TGTGCCAGCAGCTTTAGCGGGAGGACACAAGAGACCCAGTACTTC.

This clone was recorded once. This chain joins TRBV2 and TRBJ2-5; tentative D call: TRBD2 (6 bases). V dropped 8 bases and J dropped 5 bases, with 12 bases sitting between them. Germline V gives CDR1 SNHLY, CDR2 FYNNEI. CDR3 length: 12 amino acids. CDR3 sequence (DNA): TGTGCCAGCGGGGCGGGGTGGGAGACCCAGTACTTC. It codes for CASGAGWETQYF.

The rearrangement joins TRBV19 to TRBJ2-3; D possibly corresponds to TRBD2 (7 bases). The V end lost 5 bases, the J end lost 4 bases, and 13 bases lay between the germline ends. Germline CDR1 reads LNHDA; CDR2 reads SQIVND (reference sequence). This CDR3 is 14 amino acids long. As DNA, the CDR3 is TGTGCCAGTAGTGCCCCCGGGGGGCCAGATACGCAGTATTTT. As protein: CASSAPGGPDTQYF.

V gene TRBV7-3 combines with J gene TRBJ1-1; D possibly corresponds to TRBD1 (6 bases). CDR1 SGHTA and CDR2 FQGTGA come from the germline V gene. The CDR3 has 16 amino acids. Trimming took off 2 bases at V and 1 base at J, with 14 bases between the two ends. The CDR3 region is CASSLRAGATNTEAFF. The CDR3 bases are TGTGCCAGCAGCTTACGGGCAGGGGCTACGAACACTGAAGCTTTCTTT. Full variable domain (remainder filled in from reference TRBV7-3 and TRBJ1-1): GAGVSQTPSNKVTEKGKYVELRCDPISGHTALYWYRQSLGQGPEFLIYFQGTGAADDSGLPNDRFFAVRPEGSVSTLKIQRTERGDSAVYLCASSLRAGATNTEAFFGQGTRLTVV.

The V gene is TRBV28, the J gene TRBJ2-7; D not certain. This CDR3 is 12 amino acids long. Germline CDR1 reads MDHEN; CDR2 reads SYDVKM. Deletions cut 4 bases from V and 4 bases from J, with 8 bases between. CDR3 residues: CASSSLFYEQYF. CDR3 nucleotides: TGTGCCAGCAGTTCCCTTTTTTACGAGCAGTACTTC.

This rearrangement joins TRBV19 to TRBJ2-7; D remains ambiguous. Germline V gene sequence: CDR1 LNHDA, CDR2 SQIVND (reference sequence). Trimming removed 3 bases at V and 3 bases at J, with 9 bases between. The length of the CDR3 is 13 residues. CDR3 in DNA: TGTGCCAGTAGTATTTTGGCAGGCTACGAGCAGTACTTC. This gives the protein CASSILAGYEQYF.

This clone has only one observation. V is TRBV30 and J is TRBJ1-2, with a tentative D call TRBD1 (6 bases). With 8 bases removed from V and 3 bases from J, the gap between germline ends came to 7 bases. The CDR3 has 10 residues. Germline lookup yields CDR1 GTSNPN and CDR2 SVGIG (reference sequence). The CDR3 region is CAGGDYGYTF. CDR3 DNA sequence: TGTGCCGGGGGCGACTATGGCTACACCTTC.

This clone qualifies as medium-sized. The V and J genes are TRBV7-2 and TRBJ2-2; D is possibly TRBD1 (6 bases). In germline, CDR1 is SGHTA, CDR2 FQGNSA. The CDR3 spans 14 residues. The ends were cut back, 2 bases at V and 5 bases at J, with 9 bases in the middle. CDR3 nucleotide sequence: TGTGCCAGCAGCTTATCAGGGGTGACCGGGGAGCTGTTTTTT. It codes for CASSLSGVTGELFF. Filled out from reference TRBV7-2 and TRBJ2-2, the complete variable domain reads GAGVSQSPSNKVTEKGKDVELRCDPISGHTALYWYRQSLGQGLEFLIYFQGNSAPDKSGLPSDRFSAERTGGSVSTLTIQRTQQEDSAVYLCASSLSGVTGELFFGEGSRLTVL.

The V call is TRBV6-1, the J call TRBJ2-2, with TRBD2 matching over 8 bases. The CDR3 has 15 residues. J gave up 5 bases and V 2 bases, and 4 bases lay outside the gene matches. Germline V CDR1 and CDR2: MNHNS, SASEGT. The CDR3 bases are TGTGCCAGCAGTGAACGGGAGGGCCCTACCGGGGAGCTGTTTTTT. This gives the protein CASSEREGPTGELFF.

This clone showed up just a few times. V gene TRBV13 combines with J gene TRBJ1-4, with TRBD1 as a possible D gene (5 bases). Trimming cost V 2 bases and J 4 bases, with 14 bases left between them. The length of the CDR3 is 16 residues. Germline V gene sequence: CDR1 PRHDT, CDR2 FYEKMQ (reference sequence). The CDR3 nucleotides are TGTGCCAGCAGCTTATATCCCGGGACTTATAATGAAAAACTGTTTTTT. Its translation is CASSLYPGTYNEKLFF. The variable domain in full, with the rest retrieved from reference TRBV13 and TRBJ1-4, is AAGVIQSPRHLIKEKRETATLKCYPIPRHDTVYWYQQGPGQDPQFLISFYEKMQSDKGSIPDRFSAQQFSDYHSELNMSSLELGDSALYFCASSLYPGTYNEKLFFGSGTQLSVL.

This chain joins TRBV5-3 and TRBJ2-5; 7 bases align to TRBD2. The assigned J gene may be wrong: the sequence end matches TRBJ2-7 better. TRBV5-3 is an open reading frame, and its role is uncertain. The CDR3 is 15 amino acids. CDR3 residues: CARSFKGGNNYEQYF. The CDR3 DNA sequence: TGTGCCAGAAGCTTTAAGGGAGGGAATAACTACGAGCAGTACTTC.

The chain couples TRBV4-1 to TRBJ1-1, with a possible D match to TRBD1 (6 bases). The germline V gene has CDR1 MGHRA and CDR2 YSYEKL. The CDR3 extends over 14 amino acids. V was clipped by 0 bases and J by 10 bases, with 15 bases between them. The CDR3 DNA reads TGCGCCAGCAGCCAAGAAATAGGGAACAGGGTAGCTTTCTTT. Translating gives CASSQEIGNRVAFF.